Included here is one TCR beta chain sequence, with context. This clonotype was seen ten or more times. Its antigen is not yet known. The sample holds no much larger clone one base away, and base qualities are not on file. This sample was included in a study of T cell repertoires in cytomegalovirus infection (dated 2019 in TCRdb). Describing the broader study: Peptide stimulations targeted recently identified HLA-C-restricted CMV epitopes, whose presentation resists viral immunomodulation, together with well-studied HLA-B-restricted epitopes. Because public TCR beta signatures pointed to carriage of CMV infection together with the matching HLA type, the HLA type of each donor mattered for the analysis.

The paper's findings and limits, for the study overall: In both this cohort and an independent roughly 330-donor cohort, the cumulative frequency of public TCR beta family members distinguished carriers of CMV infection plus the relevant HLA type. The ex vivo response was dominated by HLA-C-restricted CMV-specific TCR beta clonotypes, which also provided the single most frequent clonotype in two of eight donors.

The listed sequencing device is Illumina HiSeq 1500. TCRdb applied fastp at Q25 and MiXCR to the public reads, then kept only in-frame beta chains. CDR3 protein sequences are deduplicated, and each keeps its most common genes and DNA. The sample records roughly 990,000 distinct CDR3 sequences, 31% of which are singletons. The top ten clonotypes cover about an eighth of the sample. The treatment or condition label of this sample denotes: in vitro stimulation with specific CMV peptide epitopes to enrich CMV-specific T cells. The sequences come from cultured CD8+ T cells from PBMCs, collected from culture after CMV antigen stimulation. This sequence originates from a human donor in good health (CMV status not recorded). Some clones in this sample may be carry-over from other donors' samples.

The DNA sequence reads TGTGCCAGCCAACCCCACTCCGGACAGGTTTACACCGGGGAGCTGTTTTTT. This codes for CASQPHSGQVYTGELFF. The chain is encoded by TRBV28 joined to TRBJ2-2, with 7 bases matching TRBD1. Inclusive of the bounding cysteine and phenylalanine, the CDR3 is 17 residues long. Only CDR3 DNA remains: 51 bases, in frame from the first base. The germline V and J ends show losses of 8 bases and 3 bases respectively, and no gene match explains 15 bases of the junction. Taken from the germline V gene, the CDR1 and CDR2 loops are MDHEN and SYDVKM.